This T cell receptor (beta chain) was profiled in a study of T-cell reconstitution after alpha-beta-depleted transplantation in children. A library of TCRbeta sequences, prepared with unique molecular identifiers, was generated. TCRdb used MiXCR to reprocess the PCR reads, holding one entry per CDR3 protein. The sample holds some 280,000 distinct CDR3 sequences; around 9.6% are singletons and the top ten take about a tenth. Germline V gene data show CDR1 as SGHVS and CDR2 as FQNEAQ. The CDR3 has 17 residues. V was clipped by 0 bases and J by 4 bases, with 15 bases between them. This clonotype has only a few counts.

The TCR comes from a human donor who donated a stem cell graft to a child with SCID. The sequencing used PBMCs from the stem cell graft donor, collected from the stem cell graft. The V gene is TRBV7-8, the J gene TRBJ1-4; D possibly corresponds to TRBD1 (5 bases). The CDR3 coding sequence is TGTGCCAGCAGCTTAGCGAACTATGGGGCCTATAATGAAAAACTGTTTTTT. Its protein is CASSLANYGAYNEKLFF.